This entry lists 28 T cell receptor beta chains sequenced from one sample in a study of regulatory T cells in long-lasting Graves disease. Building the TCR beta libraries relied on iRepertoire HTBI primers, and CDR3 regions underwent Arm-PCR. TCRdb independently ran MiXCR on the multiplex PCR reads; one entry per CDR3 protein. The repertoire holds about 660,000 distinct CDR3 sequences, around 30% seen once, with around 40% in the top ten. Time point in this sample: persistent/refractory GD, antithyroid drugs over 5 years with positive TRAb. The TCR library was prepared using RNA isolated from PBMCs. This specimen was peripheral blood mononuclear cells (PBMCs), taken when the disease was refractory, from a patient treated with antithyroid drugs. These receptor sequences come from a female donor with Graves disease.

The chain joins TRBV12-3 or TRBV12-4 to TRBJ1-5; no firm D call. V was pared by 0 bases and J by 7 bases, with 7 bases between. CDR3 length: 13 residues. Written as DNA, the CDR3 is TGTGCCAGCAGTTTAGCGCTTGGACAGCCCCAGCATTTT. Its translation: CASSLALGQPQHF.

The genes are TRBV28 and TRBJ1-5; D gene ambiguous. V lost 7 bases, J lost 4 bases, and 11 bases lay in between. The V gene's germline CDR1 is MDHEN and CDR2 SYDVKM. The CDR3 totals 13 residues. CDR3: CASNPVPNQPQHF. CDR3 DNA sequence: TGTGCCAGCAACCCCGTGCCGAATCAGCCCCAGCATTTT.

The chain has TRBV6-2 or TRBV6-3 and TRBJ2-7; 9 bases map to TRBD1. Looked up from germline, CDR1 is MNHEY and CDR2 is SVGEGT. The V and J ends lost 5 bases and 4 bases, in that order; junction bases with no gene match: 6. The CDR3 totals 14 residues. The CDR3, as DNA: TGTGCCAGCAGTGCGCTACAGGGGGCGTACGAGCAGTACTTC. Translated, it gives CASSALQGAYEQYF.

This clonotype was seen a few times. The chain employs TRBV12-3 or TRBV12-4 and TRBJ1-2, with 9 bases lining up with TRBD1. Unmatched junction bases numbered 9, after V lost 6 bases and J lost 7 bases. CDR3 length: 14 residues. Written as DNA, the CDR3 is TGTGCCAGCAGCTCTGGGACAGGGAGGGGTGGCTACACCTTC. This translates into CASSSGTGRGGYTF.

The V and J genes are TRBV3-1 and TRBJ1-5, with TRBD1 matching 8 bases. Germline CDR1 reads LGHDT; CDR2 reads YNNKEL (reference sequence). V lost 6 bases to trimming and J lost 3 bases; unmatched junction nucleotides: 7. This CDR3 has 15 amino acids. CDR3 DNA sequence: TGTGCCAGCAGTGGAGGACAGGGTTTCAATCAGCCCCAGCATTTT. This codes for CASSGGQGFNQPQHF.

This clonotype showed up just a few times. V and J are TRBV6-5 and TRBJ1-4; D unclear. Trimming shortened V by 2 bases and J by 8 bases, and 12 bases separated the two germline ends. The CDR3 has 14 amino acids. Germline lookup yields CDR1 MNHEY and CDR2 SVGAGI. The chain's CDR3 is CASSYLTAKEKLFF. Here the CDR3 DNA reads TGTGCCAGCAGTTACCTTACAGCAAAAGAAAAACTGTTTTTT.

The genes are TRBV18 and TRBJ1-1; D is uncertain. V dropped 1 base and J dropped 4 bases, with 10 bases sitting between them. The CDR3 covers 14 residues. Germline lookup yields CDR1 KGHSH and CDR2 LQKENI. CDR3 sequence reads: CASSPQGFGTEAFF. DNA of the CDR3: TGTGCCAGCTCACCACAGGGTTTTGGCACTGAAGCTTTCTTT. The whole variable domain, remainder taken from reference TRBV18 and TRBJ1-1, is NAGVMQNPRHLVRRRGQEARLRCSPMKGHSHVYWYRQLPEEGLKFMVYLQKENIIDESGMPKERFSAEFPKEGPSILRIQQVVRGDSAAYFCASSPQGFGTEAFFGQGTRLTVV.

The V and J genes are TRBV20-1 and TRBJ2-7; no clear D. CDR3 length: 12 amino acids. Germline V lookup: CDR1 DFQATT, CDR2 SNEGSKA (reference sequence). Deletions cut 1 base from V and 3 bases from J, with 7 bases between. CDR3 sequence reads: CSARVGIYEQYF. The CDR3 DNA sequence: TGCAGTGCTAGAGTCGGTATCTACGAGCAGTACTTC.

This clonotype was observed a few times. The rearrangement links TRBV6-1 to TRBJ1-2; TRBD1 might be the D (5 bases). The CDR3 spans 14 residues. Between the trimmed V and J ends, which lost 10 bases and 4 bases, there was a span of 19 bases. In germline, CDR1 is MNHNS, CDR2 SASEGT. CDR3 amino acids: CAIHRGSLSYGYTF. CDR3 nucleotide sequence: TGTGCCATCCATCGGGGCAGTCTAAGCTATGGCTACACCTTC.

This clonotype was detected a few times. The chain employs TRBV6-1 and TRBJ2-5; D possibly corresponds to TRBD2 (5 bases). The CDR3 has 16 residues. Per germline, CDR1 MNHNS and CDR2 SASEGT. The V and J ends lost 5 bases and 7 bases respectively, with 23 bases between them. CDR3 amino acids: CASSKLKGLAEGTQYF. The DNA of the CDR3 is TGTGCCAGCAGTAAACTAAAAGGACTTGCCGAGGGGACCCAGTACTTC.

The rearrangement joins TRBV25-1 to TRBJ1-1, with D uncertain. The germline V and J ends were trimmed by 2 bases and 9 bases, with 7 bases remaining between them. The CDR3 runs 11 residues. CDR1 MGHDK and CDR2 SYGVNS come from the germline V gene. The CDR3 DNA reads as TGTGCCAGCAGTGAAGTCGGACAAGCTTTCTTT. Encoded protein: CASSEVGQAFF.

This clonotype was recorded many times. The chain's CDR3 is CASSSAGAQETQYF. The CDR3 bases are TGTGCCAGCAGCTCTGCGGGGGCGCAAGAGACCCAGTACTTC. V usage is TRBV11-2 and J usage is TRBJ2-5, with a tentative D call TRBD2 (7 bases). CDR3 length equals 14 residues. Germline assignment: CDR1 SGHAT and CDR2 FQNNGV. V was cut by 4 bases and J by 2 bases, with 11 bases left in between.

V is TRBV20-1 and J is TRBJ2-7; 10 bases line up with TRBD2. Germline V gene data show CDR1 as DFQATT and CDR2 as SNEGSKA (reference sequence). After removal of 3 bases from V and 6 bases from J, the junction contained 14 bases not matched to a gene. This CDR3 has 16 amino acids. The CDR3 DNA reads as TGCAGTGCTAGTATTCCAAGGCTAGCGGGAGCTGGCGAGCAGTACTTC. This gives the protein CSASIPRLAGAGEQYF.

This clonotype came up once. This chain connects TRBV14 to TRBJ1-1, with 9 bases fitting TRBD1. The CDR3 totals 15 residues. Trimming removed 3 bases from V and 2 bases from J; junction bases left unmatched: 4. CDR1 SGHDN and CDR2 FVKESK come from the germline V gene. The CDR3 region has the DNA TGTGCCAGCAGCCAGTGGGGACAGGGAAACACTGAAGCTTTCTTT. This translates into CASSQWGQGNTEAFF.

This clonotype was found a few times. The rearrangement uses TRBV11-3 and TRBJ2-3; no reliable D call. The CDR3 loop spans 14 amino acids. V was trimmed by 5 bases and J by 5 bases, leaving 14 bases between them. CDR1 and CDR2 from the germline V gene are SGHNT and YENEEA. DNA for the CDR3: TGTGCCAGCAGCCCCGGGTTGGGGAAAGATACGCAGTATTTT. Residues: CASSPGLGKDTQYF.

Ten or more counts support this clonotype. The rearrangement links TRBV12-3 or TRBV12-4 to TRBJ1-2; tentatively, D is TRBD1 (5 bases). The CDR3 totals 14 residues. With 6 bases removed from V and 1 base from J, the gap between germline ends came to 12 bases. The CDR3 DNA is TGTGCCAGCAGCCCCGGACAAATTAACTATGGCTACACCTTC. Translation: CASSPGQINYGYTF.

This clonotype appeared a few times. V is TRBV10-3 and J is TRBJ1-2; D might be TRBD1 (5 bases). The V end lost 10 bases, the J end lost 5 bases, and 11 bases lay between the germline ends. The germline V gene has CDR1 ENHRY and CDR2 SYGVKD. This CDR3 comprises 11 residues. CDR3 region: CATRQQYGYTF. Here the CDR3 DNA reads TGTGCCACCCGACAGCAGTATGGCTACACCTTC.

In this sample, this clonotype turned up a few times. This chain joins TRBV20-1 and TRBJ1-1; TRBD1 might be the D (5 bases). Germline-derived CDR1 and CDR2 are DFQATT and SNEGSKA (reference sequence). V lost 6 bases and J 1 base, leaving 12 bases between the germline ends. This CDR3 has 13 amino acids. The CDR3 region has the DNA TGCAGTGCCAGCAGGGAATCGAACACTGAAGCTTTCTTT. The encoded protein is CSASRESNTEAFF.

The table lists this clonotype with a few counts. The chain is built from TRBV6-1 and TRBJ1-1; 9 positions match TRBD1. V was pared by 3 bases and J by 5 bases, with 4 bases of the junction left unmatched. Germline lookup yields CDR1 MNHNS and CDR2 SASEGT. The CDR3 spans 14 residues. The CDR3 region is CASSDNRGLTEAFF. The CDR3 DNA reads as TGTGCCAGCAGTGATAACAGGGGGCTAACTGAAGCTTTCTTT.

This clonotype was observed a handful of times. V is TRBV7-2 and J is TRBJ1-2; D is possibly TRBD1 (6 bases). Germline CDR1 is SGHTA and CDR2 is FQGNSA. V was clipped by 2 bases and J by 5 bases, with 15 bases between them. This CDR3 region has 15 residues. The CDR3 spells CASSLQQGFEYGYTF. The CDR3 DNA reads TGTGCCAGCAGCTTACAACAGGGTTTTGAGTATGGCTACACCTTC.

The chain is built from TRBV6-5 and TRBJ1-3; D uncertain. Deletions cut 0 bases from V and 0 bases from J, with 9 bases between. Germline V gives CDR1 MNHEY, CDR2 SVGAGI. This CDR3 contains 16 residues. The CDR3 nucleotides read TGTGCCAGCAGTTACTCTGGGCAAGTCTCTGGAAACACCATATATTTT. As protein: CASSYSGQVSGNTIYF.

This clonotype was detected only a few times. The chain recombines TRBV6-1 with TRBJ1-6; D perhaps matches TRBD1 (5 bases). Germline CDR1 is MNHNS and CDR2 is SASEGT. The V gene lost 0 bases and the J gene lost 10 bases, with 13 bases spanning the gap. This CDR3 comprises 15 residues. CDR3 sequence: CASSEAGPGSSPLHF. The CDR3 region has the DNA TGTGCCAGCAGTGAAGCGGGGCCCGGGTCCTCACCCCTCCACTTT.

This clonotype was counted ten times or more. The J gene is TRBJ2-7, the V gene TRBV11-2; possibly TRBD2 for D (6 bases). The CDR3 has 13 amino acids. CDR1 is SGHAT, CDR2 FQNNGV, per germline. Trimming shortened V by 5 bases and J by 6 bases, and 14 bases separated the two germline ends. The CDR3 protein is CASSPLAATEQYF. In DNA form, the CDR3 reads TGTGCCAGCAGCCCACTAGCAGCGACCGAGCAGTACTTC.

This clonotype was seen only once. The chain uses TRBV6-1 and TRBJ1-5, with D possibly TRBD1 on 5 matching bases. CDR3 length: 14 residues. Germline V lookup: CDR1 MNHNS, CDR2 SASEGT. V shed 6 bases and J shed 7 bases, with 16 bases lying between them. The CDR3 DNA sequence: TGTGCCAGCAGCCGAGAGGGGTTAGGCCAGCCCCAGCATTTT. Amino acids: CASSREGLGQPQHF.

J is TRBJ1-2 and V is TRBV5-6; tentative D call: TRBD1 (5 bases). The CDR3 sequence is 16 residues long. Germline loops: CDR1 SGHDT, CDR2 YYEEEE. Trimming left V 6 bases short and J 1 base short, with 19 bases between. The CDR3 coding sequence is TGTGCCAGCACCCCTCCGGGGGGTCAACGTAACTATGGCTACACCTTC. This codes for CASTPPGGQRNYGYTF.

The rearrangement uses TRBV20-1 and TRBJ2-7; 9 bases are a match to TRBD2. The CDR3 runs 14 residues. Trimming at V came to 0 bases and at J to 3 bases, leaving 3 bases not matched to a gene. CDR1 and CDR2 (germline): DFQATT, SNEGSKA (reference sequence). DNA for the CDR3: TGCAGTGCTAGAGATGGAGCGGGAGGCTACGAGCAGTACTTC. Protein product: CSARDGAGGYEQYF.

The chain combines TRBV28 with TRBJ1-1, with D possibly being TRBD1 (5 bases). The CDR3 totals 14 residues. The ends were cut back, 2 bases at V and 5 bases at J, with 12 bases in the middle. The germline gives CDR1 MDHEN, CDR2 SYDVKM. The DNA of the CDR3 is TGTGCCAGCAGTTTAAATTGGCAGGGAACTGAAGCTTTCTTT. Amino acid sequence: CASSLNWQGTEAFF.

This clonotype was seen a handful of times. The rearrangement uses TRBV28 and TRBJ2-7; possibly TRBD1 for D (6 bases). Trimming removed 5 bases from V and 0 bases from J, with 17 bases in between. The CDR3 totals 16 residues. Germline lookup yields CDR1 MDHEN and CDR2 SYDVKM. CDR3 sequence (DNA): TGTGCCAGCAGTGGAAGTAGGACAGTCCTCTCCTACGAGCAGTACTTC. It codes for CASSGSRTVLSYEQYF.